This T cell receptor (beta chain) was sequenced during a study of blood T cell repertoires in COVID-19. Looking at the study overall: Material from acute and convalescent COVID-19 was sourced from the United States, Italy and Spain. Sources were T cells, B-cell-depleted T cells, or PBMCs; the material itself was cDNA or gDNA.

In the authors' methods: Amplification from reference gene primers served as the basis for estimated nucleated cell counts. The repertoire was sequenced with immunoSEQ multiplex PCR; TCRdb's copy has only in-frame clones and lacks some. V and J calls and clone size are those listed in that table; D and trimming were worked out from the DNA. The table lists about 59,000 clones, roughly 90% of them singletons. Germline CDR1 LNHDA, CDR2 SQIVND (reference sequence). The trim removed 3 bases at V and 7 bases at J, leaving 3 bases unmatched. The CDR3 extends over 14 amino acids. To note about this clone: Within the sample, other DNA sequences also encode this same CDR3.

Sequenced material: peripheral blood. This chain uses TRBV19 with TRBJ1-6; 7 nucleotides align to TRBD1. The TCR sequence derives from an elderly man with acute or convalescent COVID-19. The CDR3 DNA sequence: TGTGCCAGTAGTATCACAGGGGCGAATTCACCCCTCCACTTT. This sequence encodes CASSITGANSPLHF. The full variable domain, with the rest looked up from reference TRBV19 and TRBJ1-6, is DGGITQSPKYLFRKEGQNVTLSCEQNLNHDAMYWYRQDPGQGLRLIYYSQIVNDFQKGDIAEGYSVSREKKESFPLTVTSAQKNPTAFYLCASSITGANSPLHFGNGTRLTVT.